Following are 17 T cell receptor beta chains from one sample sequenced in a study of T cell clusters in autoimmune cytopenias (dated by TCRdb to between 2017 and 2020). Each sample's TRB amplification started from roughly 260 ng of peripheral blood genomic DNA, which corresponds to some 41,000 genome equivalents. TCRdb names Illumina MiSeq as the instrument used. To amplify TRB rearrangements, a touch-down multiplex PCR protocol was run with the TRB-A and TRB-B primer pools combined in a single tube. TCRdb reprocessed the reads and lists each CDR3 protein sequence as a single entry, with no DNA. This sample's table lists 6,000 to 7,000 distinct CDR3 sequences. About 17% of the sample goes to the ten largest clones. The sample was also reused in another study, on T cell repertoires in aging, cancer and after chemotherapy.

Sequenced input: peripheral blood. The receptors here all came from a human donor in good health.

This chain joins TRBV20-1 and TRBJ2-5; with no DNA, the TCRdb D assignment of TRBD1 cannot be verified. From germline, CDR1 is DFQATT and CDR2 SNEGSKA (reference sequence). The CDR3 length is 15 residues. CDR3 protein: CSARDFSGAQETQYF.

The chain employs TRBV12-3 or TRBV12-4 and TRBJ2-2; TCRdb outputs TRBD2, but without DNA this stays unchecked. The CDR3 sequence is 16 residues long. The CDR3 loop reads CASHPAGIANTGELFF.

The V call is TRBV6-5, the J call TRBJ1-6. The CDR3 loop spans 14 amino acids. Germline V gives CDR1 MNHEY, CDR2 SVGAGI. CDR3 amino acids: CASSPETYNSPLHF.

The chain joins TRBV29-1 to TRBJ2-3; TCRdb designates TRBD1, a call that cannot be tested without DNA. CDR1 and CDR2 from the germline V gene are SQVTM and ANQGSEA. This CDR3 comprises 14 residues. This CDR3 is CSVESGQGTDTQYF.

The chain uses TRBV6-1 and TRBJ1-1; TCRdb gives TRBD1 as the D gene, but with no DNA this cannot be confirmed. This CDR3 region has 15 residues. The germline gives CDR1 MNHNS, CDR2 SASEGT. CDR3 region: CASRVSGSGSTEAFF.

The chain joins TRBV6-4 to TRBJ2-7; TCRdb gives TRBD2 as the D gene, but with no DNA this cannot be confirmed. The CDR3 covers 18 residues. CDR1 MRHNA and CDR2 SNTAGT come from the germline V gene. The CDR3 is CASSDGTSGGHHSYEQYF.

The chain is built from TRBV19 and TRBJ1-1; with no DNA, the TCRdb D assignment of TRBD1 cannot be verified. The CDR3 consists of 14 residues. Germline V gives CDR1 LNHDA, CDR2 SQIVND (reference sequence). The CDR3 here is CASSGHRFHAEAFF.

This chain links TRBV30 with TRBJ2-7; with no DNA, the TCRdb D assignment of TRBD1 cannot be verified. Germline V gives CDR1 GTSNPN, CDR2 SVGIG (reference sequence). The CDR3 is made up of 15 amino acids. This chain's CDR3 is CAWQGQGAPYYEQYF.

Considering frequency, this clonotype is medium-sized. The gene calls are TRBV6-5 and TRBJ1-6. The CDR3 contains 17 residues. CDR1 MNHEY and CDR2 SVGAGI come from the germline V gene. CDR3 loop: CASSYMGWGLNNSPLHF.

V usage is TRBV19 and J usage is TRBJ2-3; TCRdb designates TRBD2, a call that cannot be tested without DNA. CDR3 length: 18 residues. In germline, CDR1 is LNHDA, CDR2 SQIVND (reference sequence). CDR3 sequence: CASSLRLAGALHPDTQYF.

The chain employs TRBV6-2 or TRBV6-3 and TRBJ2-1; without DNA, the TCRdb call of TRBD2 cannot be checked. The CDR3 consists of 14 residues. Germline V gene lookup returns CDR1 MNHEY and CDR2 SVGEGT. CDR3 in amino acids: CASSRTSDGNEQFF.

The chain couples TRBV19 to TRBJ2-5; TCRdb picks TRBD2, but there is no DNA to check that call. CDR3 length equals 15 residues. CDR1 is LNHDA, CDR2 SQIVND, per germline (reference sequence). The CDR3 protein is CASRNLAGGSETQYF.

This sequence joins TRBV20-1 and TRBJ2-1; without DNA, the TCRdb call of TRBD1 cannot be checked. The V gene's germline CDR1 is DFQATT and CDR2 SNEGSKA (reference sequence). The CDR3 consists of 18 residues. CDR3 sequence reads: CSASPDRGRTIVGNEQFF.

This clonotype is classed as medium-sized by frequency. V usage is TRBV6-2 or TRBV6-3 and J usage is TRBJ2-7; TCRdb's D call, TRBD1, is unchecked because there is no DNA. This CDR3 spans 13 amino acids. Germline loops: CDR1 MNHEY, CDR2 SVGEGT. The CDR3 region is CASRRRQSYEQYF.

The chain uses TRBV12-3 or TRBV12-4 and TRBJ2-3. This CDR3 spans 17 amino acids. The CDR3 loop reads CASSFGKSLHYTDTQYF.

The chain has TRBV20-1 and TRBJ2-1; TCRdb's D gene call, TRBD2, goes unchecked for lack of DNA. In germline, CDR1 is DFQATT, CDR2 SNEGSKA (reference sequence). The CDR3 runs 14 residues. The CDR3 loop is CSAAGLAVYNEQFF.

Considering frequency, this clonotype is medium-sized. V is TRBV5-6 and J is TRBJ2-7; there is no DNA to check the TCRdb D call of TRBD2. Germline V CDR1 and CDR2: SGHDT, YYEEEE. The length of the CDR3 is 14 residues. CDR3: CASSLGAGTYEQYF. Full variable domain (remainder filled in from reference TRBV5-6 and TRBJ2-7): DAGVTQSPTHLIKTRGQQVTLRCSPKSGHDTVSWYQQALGQGPQFIFQYYEEEERQRGNFPDRFSGHQFPNYSSELNVNALLLGDSALYLCASSLGAGTYEQYFGPGTRLTVT.